This T cell receptor (beta chain) was documented in a study of T cell repertoires in ileal Crohn's disease. As for the study in general: About half of patients got postoperative therapy: roughly 12 thiopurines, 18 anti-TNF. MI samples are biopsies from the surgical specimen's proximal margin.

Time point indicated: proximal margin of the surgical specimen (macroscopically non-inflamed). TCRdb's table, derived via immunoSEQ multiplex PCR, lists solely in-frame clones and lacks some. The sample contains about 3,000 clones, roughly nine tenths of which appear only once. The CDR3 is made up of 15 amino acids. This receptor was taken from an adult with Crohn's disease. V is TRBV21-1 and J is TRBJ2-3. TRBV21-1 is recorded as a pseudogene. The material sequenced was ileal tissue. CDR3 residues: CASHGGAEGEDTQYF. DNA for the CDR3: TGTGCCAGCCACGGCGGGGCGGAGGGGGAAGATACGCAGTATTTT.